This paragraph reports one TCR beta chain. What it binds is unknown. The data originate from a study of Tregs in tolerant kidney transplant recipients. Overall study results and limits: The most relevant donor-specific Treg TCRbeta repertoire apparently came from expansion with activated donor B cells.

The assay was immunoSEQ multiplex PCR, and TCRdb's table has in-frame clones only and misses some. The sample includes fewer than 80,000 clones, roughly nine tenths of them seen just once. Sequenced here: CD4+ T cells from blood, sampled before the transplant. The source of this sequence is a human donor who received a combined kidney and bone marrow transplant.

CDR3 sequence: CAWSVTGVSHEQYF. In DNA form, the CDR3 reads TGTGCCTGGAGTGTGACGGGGGTCTCTCACGAGCAGTACTTC. The chain couples TRBV30 to TRBJ2-7, with TRBD2 as a possible D gene (6 bases). Per the germline V gene, CDR1 is GTSNPN and CDR2 is SVGIG (reference sequence). The CDR3 is 14 amino acids. With 0 bases removed from V and 5 bases from J, the gap between germline ends came to 14 bases. Variable domain in full (rest from reference TRBV30 and TRBJ2-7): SQTIHQWPATLVQPVGSPLSLECTVEGTSNPNLYWYRQAAGRGLQLLFYSVGIGQISSEVPQNLSASRPQDRQFILSSKKLLLSDSGFYLCAWSVTGVSHEQYFGPGTRLTVT.